The 30 T cell receptor beta chains below all came from one sample that was sequenced in a study of cytomegalovirus exposure and HLA in healthy donors. The study ran its PCR with 60 Vbeta and 13 Jbeta primers. The data were produced by immunoSEQ multiplex PCR, yet TCRdb's version contains in-frame clones alone and is incomplete. The sample lists 100,000 to 150,000 clones; around three quarters were seen once. The sample consisted of PBMCs. The receptors were sampled from a man younger than 30 in good health and CMV-seronegative.

The rearrangement links TRBV10-2 to TRBJ2-4; D perhaps matches TRBD1 (6 bases). The V gene lost 5 bases and the J gene lost 6 bases, with 8 bases spanning the gap. The CDR3 totals 12 residues. Germline lookup yields CDR1 WSHSY and CDR2 SAAADI. The CDR3 DNA sequence: TGCGCCAGCAGTTCACAGGGAAACATTCAGTACTTC. This translates into CASSSQGNIQYF.

This chain joins TRBV6-4 and TRBJ2-1; TRBD2 agrees at 14 bases. V shed 3 bases and J 0 bases; nucleotides not matched to a gene: 1. CDR1 is MRHNA, CDR2 SNTAGT, per germline. This CDR3 spans 17 amino acids. The CDR3 DNA reads as TGTGCCAGCAGTGATGGGACTAGCGGGAGCTCCTACAATGAGCAGTTCTTC. It translates to CASSDGTSGSSYNEQFF.

The CDR3 DNA reads as TGTGCCTGGAGAGGCACTAGCGGATACACCTACGAGCAGTACTTC. Translation gives CAWRGTSGYTYEQYF. The genes are TRBV30 and TRBJ2-7; TRBD2 aligns across 8 bases. Germline-derived CDR1 and CDR2 are GTSNPN and SVGIG (reference sequence). This CDR3 spans 15 amino acids. J was trimmed by 2 bases and V by 3 bases; bases with no gene match: 9.

The sample holds one count of this clone. V is TRBV9 and J is TRBJ2-1; D may be TRBD2 (7 bases). V was cut by 4 bases and J by 9 bases, with 23 bases left in between. This CDR3 spans 16 amino acids. CDR1 is SGDLS, CDR2 YYNGEE, per germline. The chain's CDR3 is CASSPRGLVGAIEQFF. In nucleotides, the CDR3 is TGTGCCAGCAGCCCCCGAGGACTAGTGGGGGCCATTGAGCAGTTCTTC.

The chain uses TRBV19 and TRBJ2-2; D might be TRBD2 (5 bases). The V and J ends lost 3 bases and 5 bases respectively, with 13 bases between them. This CDR3 region has 15 residues. The V gene's germline CDR1 is LNHDA and CDR2 SQIVND (reference sequence). CDR3 nucleotides: TGTGCCAGTAGTATCTTAACCCCGGGAACCGGGGAGCTGTTTTTT. Translation: CASSILTPGTGELFF.

In this sample, this clone turned up once. J is TRBJ2-3 and V is TRBV27, with TRBD2 matching over 7 bases. The J segment lost 10 bases and the V segment lost 6 bases, leaving 16 bases of the junction unmatched. Germline V gene data show CDR1 as MNHEY and CDR2 as SMNVEV (reference sequence). The CDR3 runs 15 residues. The chain's CDR3 is CASSLTLRASGSQYF. CDR3 bases: TGTGCCAGCAGCCTCACCCTTAGAGCTAGCGGATCGCAGTATTTT.

This chain uses TRBV19 with TRBJ1-5, with 7 bases that match TRBD1. The CDR3 is made up of 13 amino acids. In germline, CDR1 is LNHDA, CDR2 SQIVND (reference sequence). V dropped 8 bases and J dropped 3; count of bases not matched to a gene: 4. The CDR3 sequence is CASERGHNQPQHF. CDR3 sequence (DNA): TGTGCCAGTGAAAGGGGGCACAATCAGCCCCAGCATTTT.

This sequence joins TRBV4-3 and TRBJ2-7, with TRBD2 matching 10 bases. V gave up 4 bases and J gave up 4 bases; unmatched junction bases: 1. The CDR3 has 13 residues. The germline CDR1 and CDR2 sequences are LGHNA and YSLEER. The CDR3, as DNA: TGCGCCAGCAGCCCTAGCGGGAGTTACGAGCAGTACTTC. It specifies CASSPSGSYEQYF.

This clone was detected only a few times. This chain links TRBV15 with TRBJ1-3; D remains ambiguous. Trimming stripped 3 bases from V and 2 bases from J, with 8 bases between. CDR1 LNHNV and CDR2 YYDKDF come from the germline V gene (reference sequence). The CDR3 sequence is 14 residues long. The CDR3 loop is CATSRGGAGNTIYF. The CDR3 DNA sequence: TGTGCCACCAGCAGGGGCGGGGCTGGAAACACCATATATTTT.

The rearrangement links TRBV7-2 to TRBJ2-3, with 7 bases fitting TRBD2. The CDR3 runs 16 residues. Germline V lookup: CDR1 SGHTA, CDR2 FQGNSA. Trimming cost V 2 bases and J 3 bases; bases outside gene matches: 8. This chain's CDR3 is CASSLNTGGGTDTQYF. In DNA form, the CDR3 reads TGTGCCAGCAGCTTAAATACGGGAGGAGGAACAGATACGCAGTATTTT.

This chain joins TRBV5-8 and TRBJ2-5, with 13 bases lining up with TRBD2. The J segment lost 2 bases and the V segment lost 1 base, leaving 5 bases of the junction unmatched. Germline V gives CDR1 SGHTS, CDR2 YDEGEE. The CDR3 is 17 residues long. The CDR3 reads CASSLLLAGGRQETQYF. CDR3 in DNA: TGTGCCAGCAGCTTGCTACTAGCGGGAGGGCGACAAGAGACCCAGTACTTC.

V and J are TRBV28 and TRBJ1-2; 10 bases align to TRBD1. The CDR3 loop spans 13 amino acids. V was pared by 5 bases and J by 8 bases, with 5 bases of the junction left unmatched. Germline V gene sequence: CDR1 MDHEN, CDR2 SYDVKM. The DNA of the CDR3 is TGTGCCAGCAGTCCGACAGGGGGCGAAGGCTACACCTTC. Translation: CASSPTGGEGYTF.

The chain couples TRBV4-2 to TRBJ2-7; 7 positions agree with TRBD2. The ends lost 0 bases at V and 2 bases at J; junction bases unmatched: 10. CDR1 is LGHNA and CDR2 is YNFKEQ in the germline V gene. This CDR3 has 17 residues. CDR3 in DNA: TGTGCCAGCAGCCAAGAGCGACCGGGACTACTAACCTACGAGCAGTACTTC. This encodes CASSQERPGLLTYEQYF.

The V and J genes are TRBV30 and TRBJ2-1; no definite D call. CDR3 length: 12 amino acids. Germline CDR1 GTSNPN, CDR2 SVGIG (reference sequence). V was cut by 8 bases and J by 1 base, with 9 bases left in between. The CDR3 DNA reads TGTGCCCAGGCACCTTCCTACAATGAGCAGTTCTTC. Protein: CAQAPSYNEQFF.

V is TRBV15 and J is TRBJ2-7; D unclear. Trimming took off 0 bases at V and 6 bases at J, with 9 bases between the two ends. Germline V gene data show CDR1 as LNHNV and CDR2 as YYDKDF (reference sequence). The CDR3 length is 13 residues. The CDR3 loop is CATSRDRWGEQYV. The CDR3 bases are TGTGCCACCAGCAGAGACCGATGGGGCGAGCAGTACGTC.

This rearrangement joins TRBV29-1 to TRBJ1-2; unclear D gene. This CDR3 has 11 residues. Germline assignment: CDR1 SQVTM and CDR2 ANQGSEA. Trimming pared 6 bases from V and 5 bases from J, leaving 10 bases between. The CDR3 reads CSVPGGYGYTF. As DNA, the CDR3 is TGCAGCGTCCCCGGAGGTTATGGCTACACCTTC.

The chain joins TRBV6-5 to TRBJ1-2; D possibly corresponds to TRBD1 (5 bases). V gave up 3 bases and J gave up 8 bases, with 19 bases separating them. The V gene's germline CDR1 is MNHEY and CDR2 SVGAGI. CDR3 length: 15 amino acids. The CDR3: CASSYSGLGRDGYTF. The CDR3, as DNA: TGTGCCAGCAGTTATTCGGGACTTGGAAGGGACGGCTACACCTTC.

The rearrangement uses TRBV12-5 and TRBJ2-1, with 10 bases aligning to TRBD2. Germline V gene lookup returns CDR1 LGHNT and CDR2 FRNRAP. The CDR3 has 16 residues. Trimming removed 0 bases from V and 8 bases from J; junction bases left unmatched: 7. The chain's CDR3 is CASGLVTSGIGHEQFF. The CDR3 DNA sequence: TGTGCTAGTGGTTTGGTAACTAGCGGGATTGGGCATGAGCAGTTCTTC. Full variable domain (remainder filled in from reference TRBV12-5 and TRBJ2-1): DARVTQTPRHKVTEMGQEVTMRCQPILGHNTVFWYRQTMMQGLELLAYFRNRAPLDDSGMPKDRFSAEMPDATLATLKIQPSEPRDSAVYFCASGLVTSGIGHEQFFGPGTRLTVL.

The chain links TRBV9 to TRBJ1-1; perhaps TRBD1 as D (5 bases). Germline V CDR1 and CDR2: SGDLS, YYNGEE. Trimming took 4 bases from V and 4 from J, leaving 11 bases between them. The length of the CDR3 is 13 residues. DNA for the CDR3: TGTGCCAGCAGCCCCGACAGTGTCACTGAAGCTTTCTTT. This encodes CASSPDSVTEAFF.

Written as DNA, the CDR3 is TGTGCCAGCAGCCTAAGACAGGGGGCGCTCCCCGGGGAGCTGTTTTTT. Translation: CASSLRQGALPGELFF. V usage is TRBV13 and J usage is TRBJ2-2, with TRBD1 identical over 10 bases. The junction had 9 bases not matched to a gene; V was cut back by 5 bases and J by 6 bases. This CDR3 is 16 amino acids long. CDR1 is PRHDT and CDR2 is FYEKMQ in the germline V gene (reference sequence).

The chain employs TRBV6-1 and TRBJ2-7; 11 positions match TRBD2. Germline CDR1 and CDR2: MNHNS and SASEGT. The CDR3 extends over 16 amino acids. V gave up 4 bases and J gave up 6 bases; unmatched junction bases: 11. CDR3 DNA sequence: TGTGCCAGCAGTGGGTTAGCGGGAGGGCCTCGGTTCGAGCAGTACTTC. It encodes CASSGLAGGPRFEQYF.

J is TRBJ2-5 and V is TRBV5-1; D possibly corresponds to TRBD2 (6 bases). Trimming stripped 4 bases from V and 2 bases from J, with 15 bases between. Germline assignment: CDR1 SGHRS and CDR2 YFSETQ. The CDR3 runs 15 residues. CDR3 nucleotide sequence: TGCGCCAGCAGCCAGACCGGCGGGATGCAAGAGACCCAGTACTTC. It is translated as CASSQTGGMQETQYF.

The chain recombines TRBV5-4 with TRBJ2-4, with D possibly matching TRBD2 (5 bases). Trimming pared 2 bases from V and 0 bases from J, leaving 12 bases between. Germline CDR1 is SGHNT and CDR2 is YYREEE (reference sequence). This CDR3 has 16 residues. This chain's CDR3 is CASSFSSAGAKNIQYF. CDR3 in DNA: TGTGCCAGCAGCTTCAGCTCCGCGGGAGCCAAAAACATTCAGTACTTC.

The chain couples TRBV2 to TRBJ2-4; D is uncertain. Germline V gene data show CDR1 as SNHLY and CDR2 as FYNNEI. The V gene lost 4 bases and the J gene lost 0 bases, with 13 bases spanning the gap. The CDR3 spans 16 residues. The CDR3 nucleotides are TGTGCCAGCAGTGTGTCCGCTTCACTAGCCAAAAACATTCAGTACTTC. It encodes CASSVSASLAKNIQYF.

The rearrangement joins TRBV13 to TRBJ2-7; D uncertain. Trimming took off 2 bases at V and 6 bases at J, with 17 bases between the two ends. CDR1 is PRHDT, CDR2 FYEKMQ, per germline (reference sequence). The CDR3 runs 15 residues. The CDR3 sequence: CASSLRPSHIAEQYF. CDR3 DNA sequence: TGTGCCAGCAGCTTACGCCCTAGTCATATTGCCGAGCAGTACTTC.

This chain connects TRBV30 to TRBJ1-2, with 8 positions matching TRBD1. V shed 3 bases, J shed 10 bases, and the junction held 7 bases outside the gene matches. Germline-derived CDR1 and CDR2 are GTSNPN and SVGIG (reference sequence). CDR3 length equals 12 residues. CDR3 in amino acids: CAWRGAGGPYTF. CDR3 nucleotides: TGTGCCTGGAGAGGGGCAGGGGGCCCCTACACCTTC.

The V and J genes are TRBV30 and TRBJ1-6; D is ambiguous. The germline gives CDR1 GTSNPN, CDR2 SVGIG (reference sequence). This CDR3 has 11 residues. V dropped 7 bases and J dropped 6 bases, with 7 bases sitting between them. The CDR3, as DNA: TGTGCCTTCAGGTCTAATTCACCCCTCCACTTT. Amino acids: CAFRSNSPLHF.

V is TRBV7-8 and J is TRBJ2-3, with a possible D match to TRBD2 (6 bases). Trimming took off 2 bases at V and 1 base at J, with 16 bases between the two ends. The CDR3 is 17 amino acids. Germline loops: CDR1 SGHVS, CDR2 FQNEAQ. CDR3 coding DNA: TGTGCCAGCAGCTTATATCCAGCGGGCGAGCGCACAGATACGCAGTATTTT. As protein: CASSLYPAGERTDTQYF. Drawing the rest from reference TRBV7-8 and TRBJ2-3, the complete variable domain is GAGVSQSPRYKVAKRGQDVALRCDPISGHVSLFWYQQALGQGPEFLTYFQNEAQLDKSGLPSDRFFAERPEGSVSTLKIQRTQQEDSAVYLCASSLYPAGERTDTQYFGPGTRLTVL.

This clone was found once. The chain couples TRBV14 to TRBJ1-2; D might be TRBD1 (5 bases). The CDR3 has 14 residues. The V gene lost 3 bases and the J gene lost 4 bases, with 12 bases spanning the gap. The germline gives CDR1 SGHDN, CDR2 FVKESK. Written as DNA, the CDR3 is TGTGCCAGCAGCCAGTCTGGGGCTGTCTATGGCTACACCTTC. Protein: CASSQSGAVYGYTF.

This clone turned up a few times. CDR3 coding DNA: TGTGCCAGCAGCCCCAGTCTAGCGGGAGACGAGCAGTACTTC. Translated: CASSPSLAGDEQYF. The genes are TRBV6-6 and TRBJ2-7; 10 bases map to TRBD2. J lost 5 bases, V lost 6 bases, and 7 bases had no gene match. This CDR3 spans 14 amino acids. Germline V lookup: CDR1 MNHNY, CDR2 SVGAGI (reference sequence).